The clone carrying this T cell receptor (beta chain) was counted at least ten times. The antigen remains undetermined. The data originate from a study of human T cells and chemical hapten exposure. General study findings and limits: Higher patch test scores went with higher counts of PT1 expanded TCRs.

The time point denotes: pre-sensitization, week 0. The treatment is: therapeutic diphenylcyclopropenone sensitization with weekly scalp DPC. One entry per CDR3 protein, called by TCRdb with MiXCR from the RACE reads. The data contain around 300,000 distinct CDR3 sequences, 5.5% of them singletons. CDR3 length: 15 residues. CDR1 is LGHNA, CDR2 YSLEER, per germline. Trimming took off 0 bases at V and 6 bases at J, with 13 bases between the two ends. This TCR derives from a woman between 18 and 29 years old with alopecia areata. Some clones in this sample may be carry-over from other donors' samples. The chain recombines TRBV4-3 with TRBJ2-3; a weak D match, TRBD2 (6 bases). The sample consisted of whole blood, taken in connection with sensitization to the hapten diphenylcyclopropenone (DPC). CDR3 nucleotide sequence: TGCGCCAGCAGCCAAGACGGGGGTCTCCTGGATACGCAGTATTTT. Its protein product is CASSQDGGLLDTQYF.